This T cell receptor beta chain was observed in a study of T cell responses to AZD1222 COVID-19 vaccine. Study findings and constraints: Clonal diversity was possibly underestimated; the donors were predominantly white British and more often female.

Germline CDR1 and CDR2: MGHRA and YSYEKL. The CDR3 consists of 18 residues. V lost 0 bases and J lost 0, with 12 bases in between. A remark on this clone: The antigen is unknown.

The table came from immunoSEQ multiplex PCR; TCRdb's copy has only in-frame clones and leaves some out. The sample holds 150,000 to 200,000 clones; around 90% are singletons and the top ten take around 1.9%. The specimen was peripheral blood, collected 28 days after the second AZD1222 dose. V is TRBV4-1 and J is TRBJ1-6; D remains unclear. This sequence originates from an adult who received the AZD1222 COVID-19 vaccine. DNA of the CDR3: TGCGCCAGCAGCCAAGATTTGAGGACTAGCTCCTATAATTCACCCCTCCACTTT. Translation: CASSQDLRTSSYNSPLHF.